This T cell receptor beta chain was recorded in a study of blood T cell repertoires in COVID-19. Study at large: T cells, B-cell-depleted T cells, or PBMCs supplied cDNA or gDNA.

Some clones are missing from TCRdb's copy, which holds only in-frame ones; the method was immunoSEQ multiplex PCR. The table shows 100,000 to 150,000 clones, with 80% to 90% occurring only once. A single count supports this clone. The sequenced sample was peripheral blood. The origin of this receptor is an older woman with acute or convalescent COVID-19.

Here the CDR3 reads CASSQVGFRTGLHNEQFF. CDR3 DNA sequence: TGTGCCAGCAGCCAAGTTGGATTCAGGACAGGGCTCCACAATGAGCAGTTCTTC. The J gene is TRBJ2-1, the V gene TRBV3-1 (or the pseudogene TRBV3-2); 8 bases are a match to TRBD1. Unmatched junction bases numbered 13, after V lost 1 base and J lost 5 bases. The CDR3 has 18 residues. The V gene's germline CDR1 is LGHDT and CDR2 YNNKEL (reference sequence).